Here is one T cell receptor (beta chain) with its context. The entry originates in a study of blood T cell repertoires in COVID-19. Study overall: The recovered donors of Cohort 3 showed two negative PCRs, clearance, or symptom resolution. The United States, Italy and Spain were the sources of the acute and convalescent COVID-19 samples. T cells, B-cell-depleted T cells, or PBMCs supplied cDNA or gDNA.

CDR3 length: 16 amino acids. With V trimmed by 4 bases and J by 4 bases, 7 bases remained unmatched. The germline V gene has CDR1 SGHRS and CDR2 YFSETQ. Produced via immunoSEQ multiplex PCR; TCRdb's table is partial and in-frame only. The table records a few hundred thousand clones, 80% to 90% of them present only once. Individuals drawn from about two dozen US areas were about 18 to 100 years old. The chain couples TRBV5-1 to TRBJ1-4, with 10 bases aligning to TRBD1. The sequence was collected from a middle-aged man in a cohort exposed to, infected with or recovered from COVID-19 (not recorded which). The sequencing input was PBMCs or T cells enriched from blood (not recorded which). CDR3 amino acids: CASSNQGQGINEKLFF. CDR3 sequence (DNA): TGCGCCAGCAGCAACCAGGGACAGGGGATTAATGAAAAACTGTTTTTT.